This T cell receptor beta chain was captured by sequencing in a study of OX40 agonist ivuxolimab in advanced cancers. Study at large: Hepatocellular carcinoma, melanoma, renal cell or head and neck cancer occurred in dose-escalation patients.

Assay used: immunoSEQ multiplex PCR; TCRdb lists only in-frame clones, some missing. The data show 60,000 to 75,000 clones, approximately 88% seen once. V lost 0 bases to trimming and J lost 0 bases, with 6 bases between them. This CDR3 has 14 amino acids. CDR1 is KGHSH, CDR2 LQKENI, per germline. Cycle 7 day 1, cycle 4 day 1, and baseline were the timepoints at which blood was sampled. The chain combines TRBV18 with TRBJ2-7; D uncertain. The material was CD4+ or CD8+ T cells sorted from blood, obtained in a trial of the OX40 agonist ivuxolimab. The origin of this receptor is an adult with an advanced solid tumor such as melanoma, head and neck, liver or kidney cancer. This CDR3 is CASSPPTLSYEQYF. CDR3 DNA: TGTGCCAGCTCACCACCGACACTCTCCTACGAGCAGTACTTC.